These 13 T cell receptor beta chains share one sample of origin, sequenced in a study of cytomegalovirus exposure and HLA in healthy donors. PCR employed 60 Vbeta and 13 Jbeta primers. Measured with immunoSEQ multiplex PCR; TCRdb has only the in-frame clones, and not every one. The sample consists of some 170,000 clones, roughly 85% of them appearing once. Sample: PBMCs. The receptors derive from a woman in her 50s in good health and CMV-seronegative.

The J gene is TRBJ2-5, the V gene TRBV27; the match to TRBD1 covers 7 bases. Trimming took 6 bases from V and 5 from J; bases not matched to a gene: 9. The CDR3 spans 14 residues. The germline V gene has CDR1 MNHEY and CDR2 SMNVEV (reference sequence). CDR3 residues: CASSQTGSWETQYF. DNA of the CDR3: TGTGCCAGCAGCCAGACAGGGTCTTGGGAGACCCAGTACTTC.

This chain links TRBV5-1 with TRBJ2-7; TRBD1 is a possible D gene (5 bases). CDR1 and CDR2 (germline): SGHRS, YFSETQ. V lost 4 bases and J 4 bases, leaving 12 bases between the germline ends. The CDR3 runs 13 residues. In DNA form, the CDR3 reads TGCGCCAGCAGCCTCGGACACCATTACGAGCAGTACTTC. It is translated as CASSLGHHYEQYF.

The gene calls are TRBV18 and TRBJ2-7; D is unclear. V was pared by 2 bases and J by 0 bases, with 11 bases between. CDR1 and CDR2 (germline): KGHSH, LQKENI. The CDR3 loop spans 15 amino acids. The CDR3 loop reads CASSPMGRASYEQYF. The CDR3 DNA is TGTGCCAGCTCACCAATGGGCAGAGCCTCCTACGAGCAGTACTTC.

The rearrangement links TRBV10-3 to TRBJ2-2; D may be TRBD2 (6 bases). The CDR3 length is 15 residues. The V gene's germline CDR1 is ENHRY and CDR2 SYGVKD. V lost 11 bases, J lost 4 bases, and 20 bases lay in between. The CDR3 sequence: CAVQEGIGGTGELFF. CDR3 DNA: TGTGCCGTCCAGGAGGGAATCGGGGGCACCGGGGAGCTGTTTTTT.

The chain links TRBV7-2 to TRBJ2-7; maybe TRBD1 (6 bases). V dropped 3 bases and J dropped 8 bases, with 14 bases sitting between them. The germline V gene encodes CDR1 SGHTA and CDR2 FQGNSA. CDR3 length equals 13 residues. CDR3 amino acids: CASSFSYTGKQYF. The CDR3 DNA reads as TGTGCCAGCAGCTTCTCCTATACAGGGAAGCAGTACTTC. Drawing the rest from reference TRBV7-2 and TRBJ2-7, the complete variable domain is GAGVSQSPSNKVTEKGKDVELRCDPISGHTALYWYRQSLGQGLEFLIYFQGNSAPDKSGLPSDRFSAERTGGSVSTLTIQRTQQEDSAVYLCASSFSYTGKQYFGPGTRLTVT.

This chain connects TRBV19 to TRBJ1-1, with 9 bases that match TRBD1. The V gene end was trimmed by 4 bases and the J gene end by 5 bases; junction bases not matched to a gene: 5. This CDR3 is 14 amino acids long. Looked up from germline, CDR1 is LNHDA and CDR2 is SQIVND (reference sequence). The CDR3 is CASSNRGPQTEAFF. In nucleotides, the CDR3 is TGTGCCAGTAGTAACAGGGGGCCGCAAACTGAAGCTTTCTTT.

The rearrangement uses TRBV5-5 and TRBJ1-1; D may be TRBD1 (5 bases). The CDR3 is made up of 12 amino acids. V was clipped by 1 base and J by 11 bases, with 12 bases between them. The germline gives CDR1 SGHKS, CDR2 YYEKEE (reference sequence). The CDR3 is CASSLTTGGAFF. The CDR3 nucleotides read TGTGCCAGCAGCTTGACGACGGGGGGGGCTTTCTTT.

In its sample, this clone was seen a few times. This chain joins TRBV2 and TRBJ2-2, with 7 bases lining up with TRBD1. From germline, CDR1 is SNHLY and CDR2 FYNNEI. Trimming at V came to 6 bases and at J to 9 bases, leaving 4 bases not matched to a gene. The length of the CDR3 is 12 residues. CDR3 nucleotides: TGTGCCAGCAGGACGGACAGGCGGGAGCTGTTTTTT. This encodes CASRTDRRELFF. Drawing the rest from reference TRBV2 and TRBJ2-2, the complete variable domain is EPEVTQTPSHQVTQMGQEVILRCVPISNHLYFYWYRQILGQKVEFLVSFYNNEISEKSEIFDDQFSVERPDGSNFTLKIRSTKLEDSAMYFCASRTDRRELFFGEGSRLTVL.

The chain recombines TRBV7-2 with TRBJ2-1, with unresolved D. CDR3 length: 13 residues. Trimming removed 4 bases at V and 4 bases at J, with 8 bases between. Germline V gives CDR1 SGHTA, CDR2 FQGNSA. For the CDR3, the DNA is TGTGCCAGCAGCTCCGCCGGGTACAATGAGCAGTTCTTC. It is translated as CASSSAGYNEQFF.

This clone was picked up a small number of times. The chain recombines TRBV28 with TRBJ1-5; D ambiguous. The CDR3 extends over 15 amino acids. In germline, CDR1 is MDHEN, CDR2 SYDVKM. V lost 6 bases and J 2 bases, leaving 14 bases between the germline ends. The CDR3 nucleotides read TGTGCCAGCAGGTCTCACGCCGGGGGCAATCAGCCCCAGCATTTT. Protein product: CASRSHAGGNQPQHF.

The chain uses TRBV5-4 and TRBJ1-3; perhaps TRBD1 as D (5 bases). The germline V gene encodes CDR1 SGHNT and CDR2 YYREEE (reference sequence). CDR3 length equals 15 residues. Trimming shortened V by 0 bases and J by 2 bases, and 9 bases separated the two germline ends. The CDR3 bases are TGTGCCAGCAGCTTGGTTTCAGGGCCTGGAAACACCATATATTTT. This encodes CASSLVSGPGNTIYF. The full variable domain, rest sourced from reference TRBV5-4 and TRBJ1-3, is ETGVTQSPTHLIKTRGQQVTLRCSSQSGHNTVSWYQQALGQGPQFIFQYYREEENGRGNFPPRFSGLQFPNYSSELNVNALELDDSALYLCASSLVSGPGNTIYFGEGSWLTVV.

The V and J genes are TRBV11-1 and TRBJ2-7, with TRBD2 identical over 7 bases. The CDR3 is made up of 16 amino acids. Trimming at V came to 0 bases and at J to 2 bases, leaving 7 bases not matched to a gene. In germline, CDR1 is SGHAT, CDR2 FQDESV (reference sequence). CDR3 DNA: TGTGCCAGCAGCTTAGCGCGGGGGAGGAGTGCCTACGAGCAGTACTTC. Translation: CASSLARGRSAYEQYF.

The V gene is TRBV28, the J gene TRBJ1-1; 11 bases fit TRBD1. There are 16 residues in the CDR3. Unmatched junction bases numbered 5, after V lost 3 bases and J lost 2 bases. Germline assignment: CDR1 MDHEN and CDR2 SYDVKM. CDR3 bases: TGTGCCAGCAGTTTGAGGACAGGGGGCTTAAACACTGAAGCTTTCTTT. Amino acids: CASSLRTGGLNTEAFF.